This is a list of T cell receptor beta chains from one sample in a study of T cell responses to AZD1222 COVID-19 vaccine. The protocol was immunoSEQ multiplex PCR, while the TCRdb copy is restricted to in-frame clones and leaves out a portion. The sample holds about 68,000 clones; around 86% are singletons and the top ten take about 2.4%. The sample was peripheral blood, taken on day 0 of AZD1222 vaccination. The receptors derive from an adult in good health. Both conserved end residues are part of each CDR3. Fields, in order: V gene, D gene, CDR3 length, clone size, J gene, CDR3 protein, CDR3 DNA. D genes are given only for firm matches. The size of a clone is reported for some rows only, either as once, few or many, or as a class for expanded clones.

V: TRBV3-1/TRBV3-2
D: .
length: 14
size: .
J: TRBJ1-3
CDR3: CASSQGRSGNTIYF
DNA: TGTGCCAGCAGCCAAGGCAGATCTGGAAACACCATATATTTT

V: TRBV2
D: TRBD1
length: 14
size: .
J: TRBJ2-5
CDR3: CASSWDREEETQYF
DNA: TGTGCCAGCAGTTGGGACAGGGAGGAGGAGACCCAGTACTTC

V: TRBV28
D: .
length: 16
size: .
J: TRBJ1-5
CDR3: CASTLRGAPSNQPQHF
DNA: TGTGCCAGCACCCTACGGGGGGCTCCCAGCAATCAGCCCCAGCATTTT

V: TRBV4-2
D: .
length: 15
size: .
J: TRBJ1-3
CDR3: CASSQDGGSGNTIYF
DNA: TGTGCCAGCAGCCAAGACGGGGGCTCTGGAAACACCATATATTTT

V: TRBV19
D: TRBD1
length: 13
size: .
J: TRBJ1-5
CDR3: CASKDRLDQPQHF
DNA: TGTGCCAGTAAGGACAGGCTCGATCAGCCCCAGCATTTT

V: TRBV2
D: TRBD1
length: 14
size: .
J: TRBJ1-2
CDR3: CASRGQVIRYGYTF
DNA: TGTGCCAGCAGGGGACAGGTCATCAGGTATGGCTACACCTTC

V: TRBV18
D: .
length: 16
size: .
J: TRBJ1-5
CDR3: CASSPRQGRGSGPQHF
DNA: TGTGCCAGCTCACCGCGGCAGGGGCGAGGGTCAGGACCCCAGCATTTT

V: TRBV15
D: TRBD1
length: 15
size: .
J: TRBJ2-7
CDR3: CATSSDGDRSYEQYF
DNA: TGTGCCACCAGCAGTGATGGGGACAGGTCCTACGAGCAGTACTTC

V: TRBV27
D: TRBD1
length: 13
size: once
J: TRBJ1-2
CDR3: CASSLTGNYGYTF
DNA: TGTGCCAGCAGTTTGACAGGGAACTATGGCTACACCTTC

V: TRBV2
D: .
length: 13
size: few
J: TRBJ2-3
CDR3: CASSEGIADTQYF
DNA: TGTGCCAGCAGTGAAGGGATAGCAGATACGCAGTATTTT

V: TRBV3-1/TRBV3-2
D: .
length: 14
size: .
J: TRBJ2-5
CDR3: CASSQVLPPETQYF
DNA: TGTGCCAGCAGCCAAGTTCTCCCCCCAGAGACCCAGTACTTC

V: TRBV5-4
D: .
length: 18
size: .
J: TRBJ2-3
CDR3: CASSLGFGGGGGTDTQYF
DNA: TGTGCCAGCAGCTTGGGCTTCGGGGGAGGTGGTGGCACAGATACGCAGTATTTT

V: TRBV5-1
D: .
length: 17
size: .
J: TRBJ2-2
CDR3: CASSLGRSGTDTGELFF
DNA: TGCGCCAGCAGCTTGGGGCGATCCGGGACGGACACCGGGGAGCTGTTTTTT

V: TRBV7-6
D: TRBD1
length: 16
size: .
J: TRBJ2-1
CDR3: CASSRLGTGVRNEQFF
DNA: TGTGCCAGCAGTCGACTCGGAACAGGGGTTAGGAATGAGCAGTTCTTC

V: TRBV2
D: .
length: 15
size: once
J: TRBJ1-5
CDR3: CASRPGGGRGQPQHF
DNA: TGTGCCAGCAGGCCCGGGGGGGGGCGAGGACAGCCCCAGCATTTT

V: TRBV5-6
D: .
length: 15
size: once
J: TRBJ2-7
CDR3: CASSFLLGAAAEQYF
DNA: TGTGCCAGCAGCTTCCTTCTTGGGGCAGCCGCCGAGCAGTACTTC

V: TRBV3-1/TRBV3-2
D: .
length: 14
size: .
J: TRBJ2-2
CDR3: CASQALRPTGELFF
DNA: TGTGCCAGCCAGGCCCTAAGGCCGACCGGGGAGCTGTTTTTT

V: TRBV30
D: .
length: 11
size: .
J: TRBJ2-7
CDR3: CAWSVSSEQYF
DNA: TGTGCCTGGAGTGTATCTTCCGAGCAGTACTTC

V: TRBV18
D: TRBD1
length: 16
size: .
J: TRBJ1-3
CDR3: CASSPGQPDSGNTIYF
DNA: TGTGCCAGCTCACCGGGACAGCCCGATTCTGGAAACACCATATATTTT

V: TRBV2
D: .
length: 14
size: .
J: TRBJ1-3
CDR3: CASMGRVNGNTIYF
DNA: TGTGCCAGCATGGGCAGGGTAAATGGAAACACCATATATTTT

V: TRBV19
D: .
length: 13
size: once
J: TRBJ1-1
CDR3: CASSTYYSDEAFF
DNA: TGTGCCAGTAGTACATACTACAGTGATGAAGCTTTCTTT

V: TRBV29-1
D: .
length: 12
size: once
J: TRBJ2-5
CDR3: CSGRWTQETQYF
DNA: TGCAGCGGGAGGTGGACGCAAGAGACCCAGTACTTC

V: TRBV9
D: .
length: 13
size: .
J: TRBJ2-1
CDR3: CASSQTGYNEQFF
DNA: TGTGCCAGCAGCCAGACAGGATACAATGAGCAGTTCTTC

V: TRBV6-2/TRBV6-3
D: TRBD2
length: 16
size: .
J: TRBJ2-2
CDR3: CASSSPAGGNTGELFF
DNA: TGTGCCAGCAGTTCGCCAGCGGGAGGGAACACCGGGGAGCTGTTTTTT

V: TRBV3-1/TRBV3-2
D: .
length: 17
size: .
J: TRBJ1-5
CDR3: CASSHRPTGGSNQPQHF
DNA: TGTGCCAGCAGCCATCGCCCAACGGGGGGTAGCAATCAGCCCCAGCATTTT

V: TRBV6-5
D: .
length: 13
size: .
J: TRBJ2-1
CDR3: CASRTTSLSEQFF
DNA: TGTGCCAGCCGAACGACTAGTTTGTCTGAGCAGTTCTTC

V: TRBV9
D: .
length: 13
size: .
J: TRBJ1-6
CDR3: CASSRQGNSPLHF
DNA: TGTGCCAGCAGCAGGCAGGGCAATTCACCCCTCCACTTT

V: TRBV29-1
D: TRBD1
length: 13
size: once
J: TRBJ2-5
CDR3: CSAGTAIGETQYF
DNA: TGCAGCGCCGGGACAGCCATCGGGGAGACCCAGTACTTC

V: TRBV29-1
D: .
length: 13
size: .
J: TRBJ2-1
CDR3: CSAAEGLADEQFF
DNA: TGCAGCGCCGCTGAGGGGCTAGCCGATGAGCAGTTCTTC

V: TRBV14
D: .
length: 12
size: .
J: TRBJ1-6
CDR3: CASSHSNSPLHF
DNA: TGTGCCAGCAGTCACAGTAATTCACCCCTCCACTTT

V: TRBV21-1
D: .
length: 16
size: .
J: TRBJ2-6
CDR3: CASTQRRGPGANVLTF
DNA: TGTGCCAGCACCCAGAGGCGCGGGCCTGGGGCCAACGTCCTGACTTTC

V: TRBV6-5
D: .
length: 16
size: .
J: TRBJ1-2
CDR3: CASSYSPDRTFYGYTF
DNA: TGTGCCAGCAGTTACTCTCCGGACAGAACGTTCTATGGCTACACCTTC

V: TRBV25-1
D: TRBD1
length: 15
size: .
J: TRBJ2-2
CDR3: CASTPGTGLTGELFF
DNA: TGTGCCAGCACCCCCGGGACAGGGCTCACCGGGGAGCTGTTTTTT

V: TRBV10-3
D: .
length: 14
size: .
J: TRBJ2-1
CDR3: CAISELEPSNEQFF
DNA: TGTGCCATCAGTGAGCTTGAACCCTCGAATGAGCAGTTCTTC

V: TRBV28
D: .
length: 14
size: .
J: TRBJ1-5
CDR3: CASSFTGTGQPQHF
DNA: TGTGCCAGCAGTTTTACAGGGACGGGACAGCCCCAGCATTTT

V: TRBV28
D: TRBD1
length: 13
size: .
J: TRBJ1-6
CDR3: CASKGTGYSPLHF
DNA: TGTGCCAGCAAGGGGACAGGATACTCACCCCTCCACTTT

V: TRBV29-1
D: TRBD1
length: 13
size: .
J: TRBJ1-1
CDR3: CSVVMGRGTEAFF
DNA: TGCAGCGTGGTGATGGGCAGGGGGACTGAAGCTTTCTTT

V: TRBV7-2
D: TRBD1
length: 15
size: .
J: TRBJ1-5
CDR3: CASSGQGGNNQPQHF
DNA: TGTGCCAGCAGCGGACAGGGAGGGAACAATCAGCCCCAGCATTTT

V: TRBV28
D: TRBD1
length: 17
size: few
J: TRBJ1-6
CDR3: CASSGTTGGVGNSPLHF
DNA: TGTGCCAGCAGTGGAACCACAGGGGGCGTGGGGAATTCACCCCTCCACTTT

V: TRBV5-1
D: .
length: 14
size: .
J: TRBJ1-3
CDR3: CASSVEGAGNTIYF
DNA: TGCGCCAGCAGCGTCGAGGGGGCTGGAAACACCATATATTTT

V: TRBV12-3/TRBV12-4
D: .
length: 13
size: .
J: TRBJ1-1
CDR3: CASLWGPNTEAFF
DNA: TGTGCCAGCTTGTGGGGTCCGAACACTGAAGCTTTCTTT

V: TRBV3-1/TRBV3-2
D: TRBD2
length: 14
size: .
J: TRBJ2-1
CDR3: CASSPGLAFNEQFF
DNA: TGTGCCAGCAGCCCCGGACTAGCGTTCAATGAGCAGTTCTTC

V: TRBV28
D: TRBD1
length: 15
size: .
J: TRBJ1-1
CDR3: CASRDGQGVITEAFF
DNA: TGTGCCAGCAGGGATGGACAGGGAGTGATCACTGAAGCTTTCTTT

V: TRBV13
D: TRBD2
length: 15
size: .
J: TRBJ2-7
CDR3: CASSQWTSGDDEQYF
DNA: TGTGCCAGCAGCCAATGGACTAGCGGGGACGACGAGCAGTACTTC

V: TRBV2
D: .
length: 14
size: .
J: TRBJ2-3
CDR3: CASSGFSQADTQYF
DNA: TGTGCCAGCAGCGGGTTCTCCCAGGCAGATACGCAGTATTTT

V: TRBV6-5
D: .
length: 15
size: .
J: TRBJ2-1
CDR3: CASSPNRDPYNEQFF
DNA: TGTGCCAGCAGCCCAAACAGGGACCCCTACAATGAGCAGTTCTTC

V: TRBV5-4
D: .
length: 14
size: .
J: TRBJ1-4
CDR3: CASSLQGRNEKLFF
DNA: TGTGCCAGCAGCCTTCAGGGGAGGAATGAAAAACTGTTTTTT

V: TRBV15
D: TRBD2
length: 17
size: .
J: TRBJ2-3
CDR3: CATSREASGRAGDTQYF
DNA: TGTGCCACCAGCAGAGAGGCTAGCGGGAGGGCGGGAGATACGCAGTATTTT

V: TRBV28
D: .
length: 16
size: .
J: TRBJ1-6
CDR3: CASKAQGSSYNSPLHF
DNA: TGTGCCAGCAAGGCCCAGGGGAGCTCCTATAATTCACCCCTCCACTTT

V: TRBV11-1
D: .
length: 15
size: .
J: TRBJ2-7
CDR3: CASSPEGTNTYEQYF
DNA: TGTGCCAGCAGCCCGGAAGGGACCAACACCTACGAGCAGTACTTC